Shown below are 25 T cell receptor beta chains from a single sample sequenced in a study of blood T cell repertoires in COVID-19. The protocol was immunoSEQ multiplex PCR, while the TCRdb copy is restricted to in-frame clones and leaves out a portion. Seen here are about 160,000 clones, around 85% observed once, and the top ten hold 6.5% to 7.5%. Sequencing used peripheral blood. The origin of the receptors is a man older than 75 with COVID-19, enrolled during active disease.

This clone was seen a single time. The rearrangement uses TRBV5-1 and TRBJ2-1, with 7 bases fitting TRBD2. V trimming: 1 base; J trimming: 2 bases; junction bases outside the gene matches: 3. CDR1 and CDR2 from the germline V gene are SGHRS and YFSETQ. This CDR3 is built from 15 residues. The CDR3 sequence is CASSLSGAAYNEQFF. The CDR3 DNA is TGCGCCAGCAGCTTGAGCGGGGCCGCCTACAATGAGCAGTTCTTC.

This clone has just a few counts. The rearrangement links TRBV28 to TRBJ1-4; D is ambiguous. Trimming left V 6 bases short and J 8 bases short, with 13 bases between. The CDR3 has 13 amino acids. CDR1 MDHEN and CDR2 SYDVKM come from the germline V gene. The CDR3 here is CASSPSGWEKLFF. The CDR3 bases are TGTGCCAGCAGCCCCTCAGGTTGGGAAAAACTGTTTTTT.

V gene TRBV14 combines with J gene TRBJ2-5; 8 nucleotides agree with TRBD2. The CDR3 spans 15 residues. CDR1 is SGHDN and CDR2 is FVKESK in the germline V gene. J was trimmed by 5 bases and V by 5 bases; bases with no gene match: 10. This chain's CDR3 is CASSILGGAGETQYF. In DNA form, the CDR3 reads TGTGCCAGCAGCATACTCGGGGGGGCCGGGGAGACCCAGTACTTC.

J is TRBJ1-1 and V is TRBV6-5, with unresolved D. V was trimmed by 0 bases and J by 1 base, leaving 3 bases between them. The germline V gene encodes CDR1 MNHEY and CDR2 SVGAGI. The CDR3 sequence is 13 residues long. Here the CDR3 reads CASSYSRNTEAFF. CDR3 DNA: TGTGCCAGCAGTTACTCTAGGAACACTGAAGCTTTCTTT.

This chain connects TRBV7-2 to TRBJ2-3; weak D call: TRBD2 (7 bases). Trimming removed 7 bases from V and 5 bases from J, with 25 bases in between. CDR3 length: 17 residues. Germline V gives CDR1 SGHTA, CDR2 FQGNSA. For the CDR3, the DNA is TGTGCCAGCACCAACCTGTCGGGGGGCGTCCGGATAGATACGCAGTATTTT. It is translated as CASTNLSGGVRIDTQYF.

The gene calls are TRBV6-1 and TRBJ1-3; no clear D. V lost 3 bases, J lost 0 bases, and 3 bases lay in between. Per germline, CDR1 MNHNS and CDR2 SASEGT. The CDR3 has 13 amino acids. The CDR3 DNA is TGTGCCAGCAGTGAGAGCTCTGGAAACACCATATATTTT. It encodes CASSESSGNTIYF.

V is TRBV7-9 and J is TRBJ1-2; 8 bases match TRBD1. Trimming cost V 2 bases and J 8 bases; bases outside gene matches: 4. Looked up from germline, CDR1 is SEHNR and CDR2 is FQNEAQ (reference sequence). This CDR3 has 13 amino acids. Here the CDR3 reads CASSLSGGGGYTF. The CDR3 nucleotides are TGTGCCAGCAGCTTATCAGGGGGCGGCGGCTACACCTTC.

This sequence joins TRBV4-3 and TRBJ2-1, with 7 positions matching TRBD2. The CDR3 length is 16 residues. Germline CDR1 LGHNA, CDR2 YSLEER. The V and J ends lost 1 base and 0 bases, in that order; junction bases with no gene match: 3. The CDR3 loop is CASSQATGGSYNEQFF. CDR3 DNA: TGCGCCAGCAGCCAAGCGACGGGGGGCTCCTACAATGAGCAGTTCTTC.

The chain employs TRBV15 and TRBJ2-3; TRBD1 aligns across 7 bases. The CDR3 consists of 16 residues. Trimming at V came to 0 bases and at J to 2 bases, leaving 5 bases not matched to a gene. From germline, CDR1 is LNHNV and CDR2 YYDKDF (reference sequence). CDR3 residues: CATSREIQGLTDTQYF. Here the CDR3 DNA reads TGTGCCACCAGCAGAGAAATACAGGGGCTCACAGATACGCAGTATTTT. Filled out from reference TRBV15 and TRBJ2-3, the complete variable domain reads DAMVIQNPRYQVTQFGKPVTLSCSQTLNHNVMYWYQQKSSQAPKLLFHYYDKDFNNEADTPDNFQSRRPNTSFCFLDIRSPGLGDTAMYLCATSREIQGLTDTQYFGPGTRLTVL.

The chain links TRBV4-1 to TRBJ2-7, with 11 bases fitting TRBD2. The V segment lost 0 bases and the J segment 2 bases; nucleotides outside the gene matches: 6. This CDR3 is 17 amino acids long. Germline V gene data show CDR1 as MGHRA and CDR2 as YSYEKL. CDR3 protein: CASSQDKLAGAPYEQYF. The CDR3 region has the DNA TGCGCCAGCAGCCAAGATAAACTAGCGGGGGCCCCCTACGAGCAGTACTTC.

The chain links TRBV21-1 to TRBJ2-3; TRBD2, as called in the table, went unchecked against the DNA. TRBV21-1 is noted as a pseudogene. CDR3 length equals 14 residues. This CDR3 is CASSKAKPNHTQYF. CDR3 nucleotide sequence: TGTGCCAGCAGCAAAGCCAAGCCAAACCATACGCAGTATTTT.

V gene TRBV4-3 combines with J gene TRBJ1-1, with D perhaps matching TRBD1 (5 bases). The CDR3 spans 15 residues. CDR1 is LGHNA, CDR2 YSLEER, per germline. V lost 1 base, J lost 1 base, and 10 bases lay in between. CDR3: CASSQAPGSNTEAFF. DNA for the CDR3: TGCGCCAGCAGCCAAGCGCCAGGGTCGAACACTGAAGCTTTCTTT.

This chain's CDR3 is CASRSRKDRVQETQYF. In DNA form, the CDR3 reads TGTGCAAGTCGCTCCAGAAAAGACAGGGTTCAAGAGACCCAGTACTTC. This chain links TRBV12-2 with TRBJ2-5; TRBD1 was called by the table and not checked on the DNA. TRBV12-2 is an annotated pseudogene. The CDR3 spans 16 residues.

This clone occurred once. The V call is TRBV5-4, the J call TRBJ1-1, with 11 bases matching TRBD1. Germline V gene lookup returns CDR1 SGHNT and CDR2 YYREEE (reference sequence). The CDR3 length is 16 residues. Unmatched junction bases numbered 9, after V lost 3 bases and J lost 5 bases. CDR3 region: CASSWGPGQGETEAFF. The CDR3 region has the DNA TGTGCCAGCAGCTGGGGGCCGGGACAGGGGGAGACTGAAGCTTTCTTT.

This sequence joins TRBV6-5 and TRBJ1-1; unclear D gene. CDR3 length: 13 amino acids. V shed 6 bases and J shed 0 bases, with 8 bases lying between them. The germline CDR1 and CDR2 sequences are MNHEY and SVGAGI. CDR3 in amino acids: CASREAMNTEAFF. Written as DNA, the CDR3 is TGTGCCAGCAGGGAGGCGATGAACACTGAAGCTTTCTTT.

The rearrangement uses TRBV7-2 and TRBJ2-4; possibly TRBD2 for D (6 bases). This CDR3 comprises 14 residues. Trimming cost V 2 bases and J 7 bases, with 12 bases left between them. CDR1 SGHTA and CDR2 FQGNSA come from the germline V gene. CDR3 amino acids: CASSLSRESNIQYF. As DNA, the CDR3 is TGTGCCAGCAGCTTAAGTCGGGAGAGTAACATTCAGTACTTC.

V usage is TRBV7-2 and J usage is TRBJ1-6; no clear D gene. CDR1 is SGHTA, CDR2 FQGNSA, per germline. The V and J ends lost 2 bases and 7 bases respectively, with 3 bases between them. This CDR3 is built from 12 residues. The CDR3 sequence is CASSLRNSPLHF. In DNA form, the CDR3 reads TGTGCCAGCAGCTTACGGAATTCACCCCTCCACTTT. Full variable domain (rest looked up from reference TRBV7-2 and TRBJ1-6): GAGVSQSPSNKVTEKGKDVELRCDPISGHTALYWYRQSLGQGLEFLIYFQGNSAPDKSGLPSDRFSAERTGGSVSTLTIQRTQQEDSAVYLCASSLRNSPLHFGNGTRLTVT.

The gene calls are TRBV18 and TRBJ1-2, with a possible D match to TRBD1 (6 bases). CDR1 and CDR2 from the germline V gene are KGHSH and LQKENI. Trimming cost V 3 bases and J 3 bases, with 14 bases left between them. The CDR3 covers 15 residues. CDR3 sequence reads: CASSPGTTNDYGYTF. Here the CDR3 DNA reads TGTGCCAGCTCACCCGGGACAACCAACGACTATGGCTACACCTTC.

The rearrangement uses TRBV7-9 and TRBJ1-5; D is unclear. V was shortened by 3 bases and J by 10 bases, with 10 bases between the two germline ends. In germline, CDR1 is SEHNR, CDR2 FQNEAQ (reference sequence). CDR3 length: 12 residues. The CDR3 is CASSFSGGPQHF. The DNA of the CDR3 is TGTGCCAGCAGCTTCTCGGGTGGACCCCAGCATTTT. Based on the CDR3 plus reference TRBV7-9 and TRBJ1-5, the full variable domain is DTGVSQNPRHKITKRGQNVTFRCDPISEHNRLYWYRQTLGQGPEFLTYFQNEAQLEKSRLLSDRFSAERPKGSFSTLEIQRTEQGDSAMYLCASSFSGGPQHFGDGTRLSIL.

This clone was seen a handful of times. CDR3 DNA sequence: TGTGCCAGCAGCTTGACAGGGGTCGATGGCTACACCTTC. Translating gives CASSLTGVDGYTF. The chain links TRBV5-6 to TRBJ1-2; TRBD1 agrees at 7 bases. The CDR3 is 13 amino acids. V lost 1 base to trimming and J lost 6 bases; unmatched junction nucleotides: 3. Germline CDR1 SGHDT, CDR2 YYEEEE.

The genes are TRBV19 and TRBJ1-5, with TRBD1 as a possible D gene (6 bases). Germline CDR1 and CDR2: LNHDA and SQIVND (reference sequence). This CDR3 is built from 14 residues. Trimming cost V 0 bases and J 9 bases, with 12 bases left between them. CDR3 bases: TGTGCCAGTAGTATAGAGGACAGCCGGAGGCCCCAGCATTTT. Its protein product is CASSIEDSRRPQHF.

The rearrangement uses TRBV4-2 and TRBJ1-3, with no clear D. The CDR3 has 16 amino acids. V shed 0 bases and J shed 0 bases, with 9 bases lying between them. Germline loops: CDR1 LGHNA, CDR2 YNFKEQ. CDR3 amino acids: CASSQDGRDSGNTIYF. The DNA for the CDR3 is TGTGCCAGCAGCCAAGATGGGCGGGACTCTGGAAACACCATATATTTT.

Only a few counts were recorded for this clone. The genes are TRBV6-5 and TRBJ2-7, with 7 bases matching TRBD1. The junction had 5 bases not matched to a gene; V was cut back by 8 bases and J by 1 base. The CDR3 sequence is 13 residues long. The germline gives CDR1 MNHEY, CDR2 SVGAGI. The CDR3 coding sequence is TGTGCCAGCCTAGAGGGACAGTCCTACGAGCAGTACTTC. It codes for CASLEGQSYEQYF.

The chain recombines TRBV24-1 with TRBJ2-5; weak D call: TRBD2 (6 bases). This CDR3 has 15 residues. V lost 1 base, J lost 4 bases, and 12 bases lay in between. Germline V gene sequence: CDR1 KGHDR, CDR2 SFDVKD. CDR3 sequence reads: CATSDFGGSRETQYF. The CDR3, as DNA: TGTGCCACCAGTGATTTTGGGGGGTCAAGAGAGACCCAGTACTTC.

The rearrangement joins TRBV2 to TRBJ2-7; no clear D gene. Germline CDR1 SNHLY, CDR2 FYNNEI. The CDR3 runs 14 residues. V was trimmed by 1 base and J by 5 bases, leaving 12 bases between them. The CDR3 region is CASSEDIPLHEQYF. The CDR3 nucleotides are TGTGCCAGCAGTGAAGACATTCCGCTCCACGAGCAGTACTTC.